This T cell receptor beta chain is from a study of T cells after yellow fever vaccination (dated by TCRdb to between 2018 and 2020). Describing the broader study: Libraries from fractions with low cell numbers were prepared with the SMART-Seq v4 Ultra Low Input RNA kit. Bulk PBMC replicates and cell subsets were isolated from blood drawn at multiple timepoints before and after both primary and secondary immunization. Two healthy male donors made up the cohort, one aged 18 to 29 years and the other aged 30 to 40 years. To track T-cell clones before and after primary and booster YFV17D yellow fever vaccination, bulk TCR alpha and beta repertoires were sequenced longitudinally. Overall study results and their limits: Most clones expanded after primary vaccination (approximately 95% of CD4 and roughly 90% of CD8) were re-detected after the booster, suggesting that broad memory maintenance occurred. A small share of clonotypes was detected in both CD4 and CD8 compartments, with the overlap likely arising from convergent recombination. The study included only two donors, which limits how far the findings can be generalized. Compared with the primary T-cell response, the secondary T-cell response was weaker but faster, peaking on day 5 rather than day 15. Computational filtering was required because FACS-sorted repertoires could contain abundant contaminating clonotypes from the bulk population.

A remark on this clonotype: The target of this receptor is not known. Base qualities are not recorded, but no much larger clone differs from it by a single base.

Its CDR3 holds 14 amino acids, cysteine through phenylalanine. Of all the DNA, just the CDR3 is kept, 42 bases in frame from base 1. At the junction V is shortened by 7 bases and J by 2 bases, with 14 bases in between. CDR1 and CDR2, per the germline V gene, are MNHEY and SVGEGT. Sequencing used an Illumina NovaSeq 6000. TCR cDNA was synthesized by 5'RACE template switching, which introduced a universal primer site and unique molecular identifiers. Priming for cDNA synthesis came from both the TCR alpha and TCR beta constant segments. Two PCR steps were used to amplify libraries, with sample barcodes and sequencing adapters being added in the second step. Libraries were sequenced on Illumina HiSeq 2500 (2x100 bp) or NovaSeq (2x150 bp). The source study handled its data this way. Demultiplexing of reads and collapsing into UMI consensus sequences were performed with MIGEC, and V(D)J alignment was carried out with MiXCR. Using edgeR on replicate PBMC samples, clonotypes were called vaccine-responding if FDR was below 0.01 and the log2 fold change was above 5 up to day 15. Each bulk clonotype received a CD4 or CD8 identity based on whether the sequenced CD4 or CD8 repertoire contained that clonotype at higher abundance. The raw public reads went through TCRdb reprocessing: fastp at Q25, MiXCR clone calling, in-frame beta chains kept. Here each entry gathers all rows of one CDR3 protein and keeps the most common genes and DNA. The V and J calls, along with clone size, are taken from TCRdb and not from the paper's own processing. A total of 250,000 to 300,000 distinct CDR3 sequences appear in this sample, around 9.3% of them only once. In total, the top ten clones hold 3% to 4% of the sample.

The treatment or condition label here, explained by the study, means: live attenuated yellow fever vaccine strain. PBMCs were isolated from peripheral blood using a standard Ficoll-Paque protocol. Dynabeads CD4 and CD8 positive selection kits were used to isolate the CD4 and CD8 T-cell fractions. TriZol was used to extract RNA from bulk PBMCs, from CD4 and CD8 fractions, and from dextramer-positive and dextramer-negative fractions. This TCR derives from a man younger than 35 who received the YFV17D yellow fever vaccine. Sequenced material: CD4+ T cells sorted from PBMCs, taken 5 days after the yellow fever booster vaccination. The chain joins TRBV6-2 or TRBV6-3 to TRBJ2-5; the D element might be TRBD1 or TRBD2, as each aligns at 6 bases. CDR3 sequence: CASTGVGGQETQYF. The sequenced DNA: TGTGCCAGCACAGGGGTCGGGGGACAAGAGACCCAGTACTTC.